This T cell receptor (beta chain) was retrieved from a study of a mutant IDH1 vaccine in newly diagnosed glioma. The data were produced by immunoSEQ multiplex PCR, yet TCRdb's version contains in-frame clones alone and is incomplete. The data contain about 38,000 clones, roughly 74% of them singletons. Time point of the sample: week 5, during vaccination. Vaccine doses each comprised 300 ug of mutant IDH1 20-mer peptide, with topical imiquimod. Trimming removed 0 bases at V and 8 bases at J, with 11 bases between. Germline CDR1 and CDR2: SGHRS and YFSETQ. This CDR3 region has 14 residues. As for this clone: Antigen unknown.

This TCR was sampled from a man in his forties or fifties with glioma. Here the sequenced sample was PBMCs, taken from a glioma patient whose treatment included an IDH1 peptide vaccine. The rearrangement uses TRBV5-1 and TRBJ1-4, with D possibly being TRBD1 (6 bases). CDR3 nucleotide sequence: TGCGCCAGCAGCTTGGAGGGACAAGGGGAAAAACTGTTTTTT. Translating gives CASSLEGQGEKLFF.